This T cell receptor (beta chain) came from a study of T cell changes during pregnancy in multiple sclerosis. The CDR3 sequence is 15 residues long. In germline, CDR1 is LNHNV, CDR2 YYDKDF (reference sequence). Trimming cost V 5 bases and J 5 bases; bases outside gene matches: 8. Only in-frame clones appear in the TCRdb table, and some are missing; sequencing was by immunoSEQ multiplex PCR. The table records fewer than 40,000 clones, nearly 90% of them present only once. V and J are TRBV15 and TRBJ2-5; 10 bases fit TRBD1. This receptor was identified in a female donor with multiple sclerosis, enrolled in a pregnancy study. The sequenced sample was CD8+ T cells from peripheral blood mononuclear cells, obtained in the second trimester of pregnancy. The DNA of the CDR3 is TGTGCCACCAGCCCTCGGGACAGGGGACGGGAGACCCAGTACTTC. Its translation is CATSPRDRGRETQYF. Looking up the rest from reference TRBV15 and TRBJ2-5 gives the full variable domain: DAMVIQNPRYQVTQFGKPVTLSCSQTLNHNVMYWYQQKSSQAPKLLFHYYDKDFNNEADTPDNFQSRRPNTSFCFLDIRSPGLGDTAMYLCATSPRDRGRETQYFGPGTRLLVL.